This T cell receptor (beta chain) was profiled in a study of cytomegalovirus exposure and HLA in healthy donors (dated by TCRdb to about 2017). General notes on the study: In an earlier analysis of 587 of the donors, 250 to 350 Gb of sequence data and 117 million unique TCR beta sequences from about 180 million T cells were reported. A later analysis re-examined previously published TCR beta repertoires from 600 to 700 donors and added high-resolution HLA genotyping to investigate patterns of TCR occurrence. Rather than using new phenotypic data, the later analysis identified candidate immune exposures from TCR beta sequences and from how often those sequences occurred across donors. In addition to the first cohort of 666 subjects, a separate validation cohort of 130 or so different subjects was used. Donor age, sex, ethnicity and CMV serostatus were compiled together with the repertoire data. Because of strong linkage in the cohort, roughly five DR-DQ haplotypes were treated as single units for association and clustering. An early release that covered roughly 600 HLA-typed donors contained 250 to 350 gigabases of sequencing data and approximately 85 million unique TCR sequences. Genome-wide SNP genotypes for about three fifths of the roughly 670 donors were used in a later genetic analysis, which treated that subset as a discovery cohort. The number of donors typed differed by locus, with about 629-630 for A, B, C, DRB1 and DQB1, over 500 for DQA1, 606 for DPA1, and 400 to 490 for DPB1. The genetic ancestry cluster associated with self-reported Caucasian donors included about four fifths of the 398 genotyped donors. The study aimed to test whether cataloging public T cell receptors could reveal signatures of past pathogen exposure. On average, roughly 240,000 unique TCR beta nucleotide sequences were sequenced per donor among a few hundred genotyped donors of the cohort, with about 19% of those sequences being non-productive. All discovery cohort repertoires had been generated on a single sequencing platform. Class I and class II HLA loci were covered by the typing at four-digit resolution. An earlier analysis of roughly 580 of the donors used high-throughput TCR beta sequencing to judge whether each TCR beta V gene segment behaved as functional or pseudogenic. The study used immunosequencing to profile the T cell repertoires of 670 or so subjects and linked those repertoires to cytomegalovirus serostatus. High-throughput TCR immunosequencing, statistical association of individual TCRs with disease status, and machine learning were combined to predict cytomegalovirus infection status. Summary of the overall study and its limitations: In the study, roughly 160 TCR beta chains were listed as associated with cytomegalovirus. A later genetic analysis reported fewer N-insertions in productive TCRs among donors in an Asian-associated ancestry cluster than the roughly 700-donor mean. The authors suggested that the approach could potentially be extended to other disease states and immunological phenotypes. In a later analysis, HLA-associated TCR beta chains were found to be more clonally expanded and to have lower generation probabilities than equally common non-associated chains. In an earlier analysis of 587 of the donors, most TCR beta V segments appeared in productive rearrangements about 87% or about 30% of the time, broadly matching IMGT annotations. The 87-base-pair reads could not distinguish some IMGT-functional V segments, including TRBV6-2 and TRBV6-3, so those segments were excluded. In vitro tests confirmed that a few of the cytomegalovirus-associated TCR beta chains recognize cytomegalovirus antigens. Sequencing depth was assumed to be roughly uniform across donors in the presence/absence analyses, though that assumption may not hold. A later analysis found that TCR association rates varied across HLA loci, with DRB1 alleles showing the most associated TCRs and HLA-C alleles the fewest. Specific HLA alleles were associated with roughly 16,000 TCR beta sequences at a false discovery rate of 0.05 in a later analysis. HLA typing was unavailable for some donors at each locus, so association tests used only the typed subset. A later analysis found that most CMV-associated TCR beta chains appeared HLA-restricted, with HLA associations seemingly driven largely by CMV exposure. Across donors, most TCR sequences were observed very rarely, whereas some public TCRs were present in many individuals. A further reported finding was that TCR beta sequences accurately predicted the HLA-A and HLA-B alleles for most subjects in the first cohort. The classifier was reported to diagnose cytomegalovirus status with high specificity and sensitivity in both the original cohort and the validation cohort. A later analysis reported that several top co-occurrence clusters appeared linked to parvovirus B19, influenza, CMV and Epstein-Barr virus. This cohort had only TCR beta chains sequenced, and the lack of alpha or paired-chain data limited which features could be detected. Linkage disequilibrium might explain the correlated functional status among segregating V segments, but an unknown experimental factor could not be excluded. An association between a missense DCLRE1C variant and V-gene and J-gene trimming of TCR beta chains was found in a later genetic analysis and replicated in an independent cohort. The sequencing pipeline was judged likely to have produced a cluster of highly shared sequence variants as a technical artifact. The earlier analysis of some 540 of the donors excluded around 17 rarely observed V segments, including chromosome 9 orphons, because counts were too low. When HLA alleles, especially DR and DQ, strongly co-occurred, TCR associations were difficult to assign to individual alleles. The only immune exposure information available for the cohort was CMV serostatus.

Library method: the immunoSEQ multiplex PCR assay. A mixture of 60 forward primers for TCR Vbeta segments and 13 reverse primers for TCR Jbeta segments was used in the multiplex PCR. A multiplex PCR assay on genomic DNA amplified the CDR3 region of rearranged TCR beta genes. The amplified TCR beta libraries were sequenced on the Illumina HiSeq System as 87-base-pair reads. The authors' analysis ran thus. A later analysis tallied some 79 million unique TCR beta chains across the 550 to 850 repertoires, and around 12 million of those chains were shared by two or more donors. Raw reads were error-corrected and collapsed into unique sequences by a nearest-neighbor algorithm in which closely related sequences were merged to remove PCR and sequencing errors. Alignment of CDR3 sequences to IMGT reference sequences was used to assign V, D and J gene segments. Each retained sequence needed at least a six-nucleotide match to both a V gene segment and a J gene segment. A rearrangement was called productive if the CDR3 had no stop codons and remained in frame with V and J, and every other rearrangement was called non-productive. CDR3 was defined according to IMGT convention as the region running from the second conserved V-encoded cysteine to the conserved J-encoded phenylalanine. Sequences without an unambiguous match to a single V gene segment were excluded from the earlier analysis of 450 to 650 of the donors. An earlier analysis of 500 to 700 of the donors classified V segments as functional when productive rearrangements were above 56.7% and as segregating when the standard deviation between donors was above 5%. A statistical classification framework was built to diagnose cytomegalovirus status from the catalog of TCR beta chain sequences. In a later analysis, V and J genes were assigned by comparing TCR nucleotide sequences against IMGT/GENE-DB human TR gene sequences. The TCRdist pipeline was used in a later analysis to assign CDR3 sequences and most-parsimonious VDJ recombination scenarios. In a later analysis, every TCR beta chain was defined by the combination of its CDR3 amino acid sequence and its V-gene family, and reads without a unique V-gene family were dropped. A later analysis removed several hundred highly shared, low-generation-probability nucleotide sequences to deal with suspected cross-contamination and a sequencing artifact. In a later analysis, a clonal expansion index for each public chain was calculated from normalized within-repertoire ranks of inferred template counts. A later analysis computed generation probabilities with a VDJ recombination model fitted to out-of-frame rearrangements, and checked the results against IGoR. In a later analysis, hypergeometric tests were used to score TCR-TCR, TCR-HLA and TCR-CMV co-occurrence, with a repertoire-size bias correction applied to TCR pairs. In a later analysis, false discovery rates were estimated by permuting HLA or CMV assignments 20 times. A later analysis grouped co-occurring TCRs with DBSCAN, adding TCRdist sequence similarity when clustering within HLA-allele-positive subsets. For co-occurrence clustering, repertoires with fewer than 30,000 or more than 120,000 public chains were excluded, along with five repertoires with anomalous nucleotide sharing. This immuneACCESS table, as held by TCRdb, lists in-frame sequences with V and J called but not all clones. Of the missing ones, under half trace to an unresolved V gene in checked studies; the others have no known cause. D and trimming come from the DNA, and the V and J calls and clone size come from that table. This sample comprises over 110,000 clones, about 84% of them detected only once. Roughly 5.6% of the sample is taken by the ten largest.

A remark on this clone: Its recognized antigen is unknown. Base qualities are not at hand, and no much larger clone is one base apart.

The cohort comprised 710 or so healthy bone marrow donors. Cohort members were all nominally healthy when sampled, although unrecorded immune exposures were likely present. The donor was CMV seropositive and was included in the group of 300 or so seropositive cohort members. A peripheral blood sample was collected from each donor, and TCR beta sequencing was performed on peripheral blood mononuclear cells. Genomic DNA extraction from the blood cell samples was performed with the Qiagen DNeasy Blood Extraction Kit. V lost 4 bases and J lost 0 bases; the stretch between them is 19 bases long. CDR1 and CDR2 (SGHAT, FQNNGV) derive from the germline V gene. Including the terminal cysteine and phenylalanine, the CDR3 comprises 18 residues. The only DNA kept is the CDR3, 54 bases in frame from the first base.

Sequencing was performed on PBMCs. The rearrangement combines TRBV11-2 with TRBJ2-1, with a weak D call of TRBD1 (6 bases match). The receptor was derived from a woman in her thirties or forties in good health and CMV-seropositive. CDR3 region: CASSYFRGGFSSYNEQFF. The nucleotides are TGTGCCAGCAGCTACTTCAGGGGCGGGTTCAGCTCCTACAATGAGCAGTTCTTC.